This T cell receptor beta chain was observed in a study of blood T cell repertoires in COVID-19. About the research overall: COVID-19 samples collected from the United States, Italy and Spain covered acute and convalescent phases.

The method was immunoSEQ multiplex PCR; TCRdb's version includes in-frame clones alone and lacks a portion of them. The sample yields over 150,000 clones, 94% seen once. CDR1 and CDR2 from the germline V gene are GTSNPN and SVGIG (reference sequence). CDR3 length: 14 amino acids. The sequenced sample was peripheral blood. The sequence was collected from a man between 25 and 39 years old with COVID-19, enrolled during active disease. The chain links TRBV30 to TRBJ1-6; 7 nucleotides align to TRBD1. CDR3 nucleotide sequence: TGTGCGTCTACAGGGGATGGCTATAATTCACCCCTCCACTTT. This translates into CASTGDGYNSPLHF.